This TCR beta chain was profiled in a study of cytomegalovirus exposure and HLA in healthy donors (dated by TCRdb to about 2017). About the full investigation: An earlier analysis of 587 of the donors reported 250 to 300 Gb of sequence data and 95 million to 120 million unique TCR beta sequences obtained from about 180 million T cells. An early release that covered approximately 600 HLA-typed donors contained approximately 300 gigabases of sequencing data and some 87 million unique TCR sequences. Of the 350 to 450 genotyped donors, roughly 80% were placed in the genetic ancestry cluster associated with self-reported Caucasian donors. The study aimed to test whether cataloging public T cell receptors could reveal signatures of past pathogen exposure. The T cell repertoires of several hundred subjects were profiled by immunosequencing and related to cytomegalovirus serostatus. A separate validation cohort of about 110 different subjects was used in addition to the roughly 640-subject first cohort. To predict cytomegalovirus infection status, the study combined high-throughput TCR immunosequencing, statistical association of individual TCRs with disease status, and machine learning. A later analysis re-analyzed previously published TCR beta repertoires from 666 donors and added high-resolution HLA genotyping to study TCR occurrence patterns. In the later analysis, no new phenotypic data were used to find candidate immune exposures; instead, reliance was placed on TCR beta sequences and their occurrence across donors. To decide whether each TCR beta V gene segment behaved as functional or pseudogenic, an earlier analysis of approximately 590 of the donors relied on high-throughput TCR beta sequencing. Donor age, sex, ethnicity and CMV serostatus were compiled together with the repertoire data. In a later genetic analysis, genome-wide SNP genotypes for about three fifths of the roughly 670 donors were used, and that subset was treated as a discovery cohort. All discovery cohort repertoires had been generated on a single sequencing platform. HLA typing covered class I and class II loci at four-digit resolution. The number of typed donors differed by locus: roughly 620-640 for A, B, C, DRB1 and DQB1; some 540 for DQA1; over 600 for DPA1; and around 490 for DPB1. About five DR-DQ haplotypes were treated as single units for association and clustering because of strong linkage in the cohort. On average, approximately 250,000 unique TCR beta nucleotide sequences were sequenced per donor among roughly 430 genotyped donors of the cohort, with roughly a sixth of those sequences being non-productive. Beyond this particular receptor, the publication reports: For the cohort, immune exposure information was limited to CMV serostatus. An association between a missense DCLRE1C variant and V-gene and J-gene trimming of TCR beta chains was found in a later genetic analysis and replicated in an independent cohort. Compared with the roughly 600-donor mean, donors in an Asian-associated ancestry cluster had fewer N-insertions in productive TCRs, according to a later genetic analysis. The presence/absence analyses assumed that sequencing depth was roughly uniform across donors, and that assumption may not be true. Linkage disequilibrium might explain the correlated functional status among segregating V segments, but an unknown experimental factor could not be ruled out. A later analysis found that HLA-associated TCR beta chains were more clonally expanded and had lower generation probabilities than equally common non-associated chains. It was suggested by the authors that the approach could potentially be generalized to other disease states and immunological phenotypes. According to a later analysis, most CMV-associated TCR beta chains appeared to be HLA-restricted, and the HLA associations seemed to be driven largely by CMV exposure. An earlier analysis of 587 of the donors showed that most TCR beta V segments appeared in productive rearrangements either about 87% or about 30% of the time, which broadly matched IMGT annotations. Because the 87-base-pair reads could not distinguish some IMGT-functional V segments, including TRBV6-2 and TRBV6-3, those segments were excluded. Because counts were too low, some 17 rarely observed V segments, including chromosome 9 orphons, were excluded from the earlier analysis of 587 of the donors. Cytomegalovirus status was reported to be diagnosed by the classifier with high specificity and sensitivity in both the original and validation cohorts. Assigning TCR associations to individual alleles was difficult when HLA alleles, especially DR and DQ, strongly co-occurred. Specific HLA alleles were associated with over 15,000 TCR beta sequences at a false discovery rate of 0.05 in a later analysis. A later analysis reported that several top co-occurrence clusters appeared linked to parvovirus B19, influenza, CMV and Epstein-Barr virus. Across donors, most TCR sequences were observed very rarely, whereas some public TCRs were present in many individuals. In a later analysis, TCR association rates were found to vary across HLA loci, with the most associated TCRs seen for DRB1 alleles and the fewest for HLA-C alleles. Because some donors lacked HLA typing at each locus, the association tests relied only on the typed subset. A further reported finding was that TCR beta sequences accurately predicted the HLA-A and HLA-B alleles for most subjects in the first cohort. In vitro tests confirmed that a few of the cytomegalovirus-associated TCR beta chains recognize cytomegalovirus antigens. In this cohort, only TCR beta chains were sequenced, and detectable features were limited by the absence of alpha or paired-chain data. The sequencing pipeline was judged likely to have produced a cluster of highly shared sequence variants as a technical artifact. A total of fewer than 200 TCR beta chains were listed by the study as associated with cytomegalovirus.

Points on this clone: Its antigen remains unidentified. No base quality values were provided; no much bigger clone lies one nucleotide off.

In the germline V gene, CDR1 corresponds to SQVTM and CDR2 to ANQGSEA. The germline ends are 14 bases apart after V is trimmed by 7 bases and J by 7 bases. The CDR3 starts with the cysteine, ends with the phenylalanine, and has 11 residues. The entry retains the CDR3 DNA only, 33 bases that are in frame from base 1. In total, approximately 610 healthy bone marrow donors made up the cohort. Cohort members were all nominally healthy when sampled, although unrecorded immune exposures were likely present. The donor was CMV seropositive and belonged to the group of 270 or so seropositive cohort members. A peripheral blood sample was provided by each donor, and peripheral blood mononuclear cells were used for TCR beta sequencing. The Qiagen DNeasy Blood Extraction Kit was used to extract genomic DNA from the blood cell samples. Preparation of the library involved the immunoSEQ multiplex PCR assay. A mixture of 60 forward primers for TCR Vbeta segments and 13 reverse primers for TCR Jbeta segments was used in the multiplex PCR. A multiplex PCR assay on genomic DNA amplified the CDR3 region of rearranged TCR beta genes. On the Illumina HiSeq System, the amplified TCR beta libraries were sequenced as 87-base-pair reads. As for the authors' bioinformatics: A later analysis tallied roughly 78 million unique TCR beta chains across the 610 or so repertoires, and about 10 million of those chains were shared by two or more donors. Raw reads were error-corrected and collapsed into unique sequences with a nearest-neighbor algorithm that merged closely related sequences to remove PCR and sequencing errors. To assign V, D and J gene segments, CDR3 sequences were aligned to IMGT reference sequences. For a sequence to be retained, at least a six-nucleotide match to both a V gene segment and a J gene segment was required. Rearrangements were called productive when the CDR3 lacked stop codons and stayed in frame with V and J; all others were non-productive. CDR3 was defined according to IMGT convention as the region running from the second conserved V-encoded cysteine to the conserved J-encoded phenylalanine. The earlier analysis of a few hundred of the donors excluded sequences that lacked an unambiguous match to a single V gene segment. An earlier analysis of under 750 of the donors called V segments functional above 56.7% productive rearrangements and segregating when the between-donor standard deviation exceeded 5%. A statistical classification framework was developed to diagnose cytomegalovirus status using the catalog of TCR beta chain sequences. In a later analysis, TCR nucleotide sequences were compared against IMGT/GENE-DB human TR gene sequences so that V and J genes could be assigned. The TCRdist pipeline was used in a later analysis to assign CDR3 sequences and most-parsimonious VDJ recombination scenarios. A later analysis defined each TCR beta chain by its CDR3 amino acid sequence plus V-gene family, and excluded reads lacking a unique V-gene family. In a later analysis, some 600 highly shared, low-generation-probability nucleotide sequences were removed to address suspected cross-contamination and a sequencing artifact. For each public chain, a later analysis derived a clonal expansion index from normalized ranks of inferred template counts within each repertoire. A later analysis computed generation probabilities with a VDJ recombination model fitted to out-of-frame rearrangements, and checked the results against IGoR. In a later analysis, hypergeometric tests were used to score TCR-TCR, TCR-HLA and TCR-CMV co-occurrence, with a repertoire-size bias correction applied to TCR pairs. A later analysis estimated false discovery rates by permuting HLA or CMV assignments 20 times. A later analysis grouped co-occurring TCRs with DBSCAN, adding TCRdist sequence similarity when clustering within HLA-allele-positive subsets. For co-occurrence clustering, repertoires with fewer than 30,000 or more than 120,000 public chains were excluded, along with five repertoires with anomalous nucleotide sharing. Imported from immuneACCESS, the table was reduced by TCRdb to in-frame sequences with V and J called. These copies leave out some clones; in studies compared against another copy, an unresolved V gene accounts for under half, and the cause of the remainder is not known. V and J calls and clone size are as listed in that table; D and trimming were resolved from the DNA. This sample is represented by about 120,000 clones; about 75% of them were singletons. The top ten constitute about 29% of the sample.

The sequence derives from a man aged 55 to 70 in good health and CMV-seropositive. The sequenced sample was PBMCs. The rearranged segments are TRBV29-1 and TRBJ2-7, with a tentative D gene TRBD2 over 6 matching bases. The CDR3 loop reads CSGGVGQEQYF. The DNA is TGCAGCGGGGGGGTGGGGCAGGAGCAGTACTTC.